This is a list of T cell receptor beta chains from one sample in a study of PD-L1 blockade in urothelial cancer. Assay used: immunoSEQ multiplex PCR; TCRdb lists only in-frame clones, some missing. The table has approximately 48,000 clones, approximately 83% seen once. The material sequenced was PBMCs, taken around atezolizumab (anti-PD-L1) treatment. Receptor source: a man in his sixties with urothelial cancer. Both conserved end residues are part of each CDR3. The D gene is left open where the match is weak. Where a row states a size, it is once, few, many or the class of an expanded clone; other rows omit it.

D gene: NA; clone size: NA; V gene: TRBV5-5; J gene: TRBJ2-1; CDR3 protein: CASSLGQRVSYNEQFF; CDR3 DNA: TGTGCCAGCAGCTTGGGGCAGAGGGTCTCCTACAATGAGCAGTTCTTC
D gene: TRBD1; clone size: NA; V gene: TRBV4-3; J gene: TRBJ1-5; CDR3 protein: CASSHNRGGEQPQHF; CDR3 DNA: TGCGCCAGCAGCCACAATCGAGGGGGCGAACAGCCCCAGCATTTT
D gene: TRBD2; clone size: few; V gene: TRBV6-6; J gene: TRBJ2-2; CDR3 protein: CAAFDRGRGNTGELFF; CDR3 DNA: TGTGCCGCTTTTGATAGAGGGAGGGGGAACACCGGGGAGCTGTTTTTT
D gene: NA; clone size: NA; V gene: TRBV21-1; J gene: TRBJ2-7; CDR3 protein: CASSKDGGSSDEQYF; CDR3 DNA: TGTGCCAGCAGCAAAGACGGGGGGTCCAGCGACGAGCAGTACTTC
D gene: NA; clone size: NA; V gene: TRBV11-3; J gene: TRBJ2-1; CDR3 protein: CASSLEGGTYNEQFF; CDR3 DNA: TGTGCCAGCAGCTTAGAGGGCGGGACTTACAATGAGCAGTTCTTC
D gene: NA; clone size: NA; V gene: TRBV4-1; J gene: TRBJ2-2; CDR3 protein: CASKKDRSNTGELFF; CDR3 DNA: TGCGCCAGCAAAAAAGACAGGAGCAACACCGGGGAGCTGTTTTTT
D gene: NA; clone size: NA; V gene: TRBV6-5; J gene: TRBJ2-1; CDR3 protein: CASSRLTGNEQFF; CDR3 DNA: TGTGCCAGCAGCCGATTAACAGGGAATGAGCAGTTCTTC
D gene: TRBD1; clone size: NA; V gene: TRBV19; J gene: TRBJ1-5; CDR3 protein: CASNRGTEVGNQPQHF; CDR3 DNA: TGTGCCAGTAACAGGGGGACAGAAGTAGGAAATCAGCCCCAGCATTTT
D gene: TRBD2; clone size: NA; V gene: TRBV5-1; J gene: TRBJ2-7; CDR3 protein: CASSAGLAGGRGSYEQYF; CDR3 DNA: TGCGCCAGCAGCGCCGGACTAGCGGGGGGGCGAGGGTCCTACGAGCAGTACTTC
D gene: NA; clone size: few; V gene: TRBV10-3; J gene: TRBJ2-2; CDR3 protein: CAISRQEAGELFF; CDR3 DNA: TGTGCCATCAGCAGACAGGAGGCGGGGGAGCTGTTTTTT
D gene: TRBD1; clone size: NA; V gene: TRBV5-6; J gene: TRBJ1-1; CDR3 protein: CASRSDRANTEAFF; CDR3 DNA: TGTGCCAGCAGATCAGACAGGGCGAACACTGAAGCTTTCTTT
D gene: NA; clone size: NA; V gene: TRBV20-1; J gene: TRBJ1-1; CDR3 protein: CSAGGPDEAFF; CDR3 DNA: TGCAGTGCCGGAGGCCCAGATGAAGCTTTCTTT
D gene: TRBD1; clone size: NA; V gene: TRBV28; J gene: TRBJ2-7; CDR3 protein: CASSAAGGAVYEQYF; CDR3 DNA: TGTGCCAGCAGTGCGGCAGGGGGCGCAGTCTACGAGCAGTACTTC
D gene: NA; clone size: NA; V gene: TRBV27; J gene: TRBJ1-1; CDR3 protein: CASFQGLFATEAFF; CDR3 DNA: TGTGCCAGCTTCCAGGGCCTTTTTGCCACTGAAGCTTTCTTT
D gene: TRBD1; clone size: NA; V gene: TRBV2; J gene: TRBJ2-7; CDR3 protein: CASSRDRSSYEQYF; CDR3 DNA: TGTGCCAGCAGTAGGGACAGGAGCTCCTACGAGCAGTACTTC
D gene: NA; clone size: NA; V gene: TRBV7-3; J gene: TRBJ2-5; CDR3 protein: CASSSGFSQYF; CDR3 DNA: TGTGCCAGCAGCTCGGGTTTTTCCCAGTACTTC
D gene: NA; clone size: NA; V gene: TRBV21-1; J gene: TRBJ2-2; CDR3 protein: CASSKVWTGKRGELFF; CDR3 DNA: TGTGCCAGCAGCAAAGTGTGGACAGGGAAAAGGGGGGAGCTGTTTTTT
D gene: NA; clone size: once; V gene: TRBV6-5; J gene: TRBJ2-6; CDR3 protein: CASSYAAGANVLTF; CDR3 DNA: TGTGCCAGCAGTTACGCCGCGGGGGCCAACGTCCTGACTTTC
D gene: NA; clone size: NA; V gene: TRBV29-1; J gene: TRBJ2-3; CDR3 protein: CSVLREINTDTQYF; CDR3 DNA: TGCAGCGTATTGAGGGAGATTAACACAGATACGCAGTATTTT
D gene: NA; clone size: NA; V gene: TRBV11-3; J gene: TRBJ2-5; CDR3 protein: CASSLRLGVRTQYF; CDR3 DNA: TGTGCCAGCAGCTTAAGGTTGGGCGTCCGGACCCAGTACTTC
D gene: TRBD1; clone size: NA; V gene: TRBV7-9; J gene: TRBJ1-5; CDR3 protein: CASSWQYPTLGQGYQPQHF; CDR3 DNA: TGTGCCAGCAGCTGGCAATACCCGACTTTGGGACAGGGGTATCAGCCCCAGCATTTT
D gene: TRBD1; clone size: few; V gene: TRBV30; J gene: TRBJ1-2; CDR3 protein: CAWNRGLYGYTF; CDR3 DNA: TGTGCCTGGAACAGGGGTCTCTATGGCTACACCTTC
D gene: TRBD1; clone size: few; V gene: TRBV4-1; J gene: TRBJ2-7; CDR3 protein: CASSQEVTGDVEQYF; CDR3 DNA: TGCGCCAGCAGCCAAGAGGTGACAGGGGATGTCGAGCAGTACTTC
D gene: TRBD2; clone size: NA; V gene: TRBV28; J gene: TRBJ2-5; CDR3 protein: CASSLSASGSETQYF; CDR3 DNA: TGTGCCAGCAGTTTAAGTGCTAGCGGGAGTGAGACCCAGTACTTC
D gene: TRBD1; clone size: NA; V gene: TRBV6-5; J gene: TRBJ1-1; CDR3 protein: CASSRDRGRTEAFF; CDR3 DNA: TGTGCCAGCAGCCGCGACAGGGGGCGCACTGAAGCTTTCTTT
D gene: TRBD2; clone size: NA; V gene: TRBV4-2; J gene: TRBJ2-3; CDR3 protein: CASSQGTRLTDTQYF; CDR3 DNA: TGTGCCAGCAGCCAAGGGACTAGACTCACAGATACGCAGTATTTT
D gene: NA; clone size: NA; V gene: TRBV6-5; J gene: TRBJ2-7; CDR3 protein: CASSYSPFYEQYF; CDR3 DNA: TGTGCCAGCAGTTACTCCCCATTCTACGAGCAGTACTTC
D gene: TRBD2; clone size: NA; V gene: TRBV19; J gene: TRBJ2-1; CDR3 protein: CASTSGSYNEQFF; CDR3 DNA: TGTGCCAGTACTAGCGGGAGTTACAATGAGCAGTTCTTC
D gene: TRBD1; clone size: few; V gene: TRBV30; J gene: TRBJ1-1; CDR3 protein: CAMGQLYTEAFF; CDR3 DNA: TGTGCCATGGGACAGCTTTACACTGAAGCTTTCTTT
D gene: NA; clone size: NA; V gene: TRBV6-6; J gene: TRBJ2-1; CDR3 protein: CASSGLNEQFF; CDR3 DNA: TGTGCCAGCAGCGGGTTAAATGAGCAGTTCTTC
D gene: NA; clone size: NA; V gene: TRBV7-9; J gene: TRBJ1-1; CDR3 protein: CASSPRQNTEAFF; CDR3 DNA: TGTGCCAGCAGCCCGAGGCAGAACACTGAAGCTTTCTTT
D gene: NA; clone size: NA; V gene: TRBV7-2; J gene: TRBJ2-5; CDR3 protein: CASSQTGNRETQYF; CDR3 DNA: TGTGCCAGCAGCCAAACAGGGAACCGGGAGACCCAGTACTTC
D gene: NA; clone size: NA; V gene: TRBV5-1; J gene: TRBJ2-7; CDR3 protein: CASSRGGDSYEQYF; CDR3 DNA: TGCGCCAGCAGCCGAGGGGGAGACTCCTACGAGCAGTACTTC
D gene: TRBD1; clone size: few; V gene: TRBV7-2; J gene: TRBJ1-2; CDR3 protein: CASSWVGQGSSGYGYTF; CDR3 DNA: TGTGCCAGCAGCTGGGTGGGACAGGGATCATCAGGCTATGGCTACACCTTC
D gene: NA; clone size: NA; V gene: TRBV11-3; J gene: TRBJ1-1; CDR3 protein: CASSFDTNTEAFF; CDR3 DNA: TGTGCCAGCAGCTTCGACACGAACACTGAAGCTTTCTTT
D gene: TRBD2; clone size: NA; V gene: TRBV5-4; J gene: TRBJ2-5; CDR3 protein: CASSLKRGDQETQYF; CDR3 DNA: TGTGCCAGCAGCTTGAAGCGGGGGGACCAAGAGACCCAGTACTTC
D gene: TRBD1; clone size: NA; V gene: TRBV7-6; J gene: TRBJ2-7; CDR3 protein: CASSPYRGSFEQYF; CDR3 DNA: TGTGCCAGCAGCCCCTACAGGGGAAGTTTCGAGCAGTACTTC
D gene: TRBD1; clone size: once; V gene: TRBV5-6; J gene: TRBJ2-7; CDR3 protein: CASSLAGRGEQYF; CDR3 DNA: TGTGCCAGCAGCTTGGCTGGCAGGGGGGAGCAGTACTTC
D gene: NA; clone size: NA; V gene: TRBV30; J gene: TRBJ1-1; CDR3 protein: CAWSVSEITEAFF; CDR3 DNA: TGTGCCTGGAGTGTATCAGAAATCACTGAAGCTTTCTTT
D gene: NA; clone size: NA; V gene: TRBV27; J gene: TRBJ2-7; CDR3 protein: CASSLRVGGPSYEQYF; CDR3 DNA: TGTGCCAGCAGTTTAAGGGTGGGGGGGCCATCCTACGAGCAGTACTTC
D gene: NA; clone size: NA; V gene: TRBV9; J gene: TRBJ2-1; CDR3 protein: CASSRPVGDTGTGEQFF; CDR3 DNA: TGTGCCAGCAGCCGCCCGGTTGGGGACACCGGTACAGGTGAGCAGTTCTTC
D gene: TRBD1; clone size: once; V gene: TRBV7-6; J gene: TRBJ1-5; CDR3 protein: CASSQGQGGQPQHF; CDR3 DNA: TGTGCCAGCAGCCAGGGACAGGGTGGTCAGCCCCAGCATTTT
D gene: NA; clone size: NA; V gene: TRBV18; J gene: TRBJ1-1; CDR3 protein: CASSPFILEVRTEAFF; CDR3 DNA: TGTGCCAGCTCACCGTTTATTCTCGAGGTTCGCACTGAAGCTTTCTTT
D gene: NA; clone size: NA; V gene: TRBV4-3; J gene: TRBJ2-7; CDR3 protein: CASSQERQPSYEQYF; CDR3 DNA: TGCGCCAGCAGCCAAGAGCGACAGCCGAGCTACGAGCAGTACTTC
D gene: NA; clone size: NA; V gene: TRBV5-1; J gene: TRBJ2-1; CDR3 protein: CASRNAAAYNEQFF; CDR3 DNA: TGCGCCAGCAGAAACGCGGCAGCCTACAATGAGCAGTTCTTC
D gene: TRBD2; clone size: NA; V gene: TRBV5-4; J gene: TRBJ2-7; CDR3 protein: CASSPPGAGVEQYF; CDR3 DNA: TGTGCCAGCAGCCCGCCCGGAGCGGGAGTCGAGCAGTACTTC
D gene: NA; clone size: NA; V gene: TRBV19; J gene: TRBJ2-2; CDR3 protein: CASRAGLPGELFF; CDR3 DNA: TGTGCCAGTAGAGCAGGGCTCCCCGGGGAGCTGTTTTTT
D gene: TRBD1; clone size: NA; V gene: TRBV2; J gene: TRBJ1-5; CDR3 protein: CASSGYTGDNQPQHF; CDR3 DNA: TGTGCCAGCAGCGGATATACAGGGGACAATCAGCCCCAGCATTTT
D gene: NA; clone size: NA; V gene: TRBV13; J gene: TRBJ2-7; CDR3 protein: CASLRDSGAGEQYF; CDR3 DNA: TGTGCCAGCTTGCGGGACAGTGGGGCGGGCGAGCAGTACTTC
D gene: NA; clone size: NA; V gene: TRBV27; J gene: TRBJ1-1; CDR3 protein: CASSLARNTEAFF; CDR3 DNA: TGTGCCAGCAGTTTAGCCAGGAACACTGAAGCTTTCTTT
D gene: NA; clone size: NA; V gene: TRBV9; J gene: TRBJ1-1; CDR3 protein: CASSVVLDFDTEAFF; CDR3 DNA: TGTGCCAGCAGCGTAGTATTGGACTTTGACACTGAAGCTTTCTTT
D gene: NA; clone size: NA; V gene: TRBV11-3; J gene: TRBJ2-2; CDR3 protein: CASSFYNTGELFF; CDR3 DNA: TGTGCCAGCAGCTTTTATAACACCGGGGAGCTGTTTTTT
D gene: NA; clone size: NA; V gene: TRBV2; J gene: TRBJ1-3; CDR3 protein: CASSVTGGAGNTIYF; CDR3 DNA: TGTGCCAGCAGTGTCACCGGGGGAGCAGGAAACACCATATATTTT